The rows below give T cell receptor beta chains drawn from one sample of a study of naive and memory T cell subsets. TCRdb passed the 5' RACE reads through MiXCR, listing each CDR3 protein once. The profile shows over 45,000 distinct CDR3 sequences, about 4.8% of them singletons. These TCRs come from a female donor in good health. Both conserved end residues are part of each CDR3. D genes are given only for firm matches. Rows give clone size only sometimes, using once, few, many, or a class for an expanded clone.

v_gene: TRBV12-3/TRBV12-4; d_gene: TRBD2; abundance: few; j_gene: TRBJ2-7; len: 15; CDR3nt: TGTGCCAGCAGTTTAGATAGCGGGAGCAACTACGAGCAGTACTTC; CDR3aa: CASSLDSGSNYEQYF
v_gene: TRBV12-3/TRBV12-4; d_gene: NA; abundance: few; j_gene: TRBJ2-1; len: 14; CDR3nt: TGTGCCAGCAGTTTTGGGGGCTCCTACAATGAGCAGTTCTTC; CDR3aa: CASSFGGSYNEQFF
v_gene: TRBV7-9; d_gene: NA; abundance: many; j_gene: TRBJ2-7; len: 14; CDR3nt: TGTGCCAGCAGCCGTCTCGGCAGCCCCTACGAGCAGTACTTC; CDR3aa: CASSRLGSPYEQYF
v_gene: TRBV20-1; d_gene: TRBD2; abundance: many; j_gene: TRBJ2-5; len: 15; CDR3nt: TGCAGTGCTAGTACGTCGGGACTAAGGCCAGAGACCCAGTACTTC; CDR3aa: CSASTSGLRPETQYF
v_gene: TRBV18; d_gene: NA; abundance: many; j_gene: TRBJ2-7; len: 16; CDR3nt: TGTGCCAGCTCACCCATCCAGGCGGCCGAGGGCCCCGAGCAGTACTTC; CDR3aa: CASSPIQAAEGPEQYF
v_gene: TRBV5-4; d_gene: TRBD1; abundance: many; j_gene: TRBJ1-2; len: 14; CDR3nt: TGTGCCAGCAGGGAACCGGGGACAGGGCATGGCTACACCTTC; CDR3aa: CASREPGTGHGYTF
v_gene: TRBV7-9; d_gene: NA; abundance: few; j_gene: TRBJ1-5; len: 12; CDR3nt: TGTGCCAGCAGCCCCCAGGGTCAGCCCCAGCATTTT; CDR3aa: CASSPQGQPQHF
v_gene: TRBV7-2; d_gene: TRBD2; abundance: many; j_gene: TRBJ2-3; len: 16; CDR3nt: TGTGCCAGCAGCACCCCTAGCGGGAGAGGCAGGGATACGCAGTATTTT; CDR3aa: CASSTPSGRGRDTQYF
v_gene: TRBV20-1; d_gene: NA; abundance: many; j_gene: TRBJ2-2; len: 13; CDR3nt: TGCAGTGCAAGACTTGATAACACCGGGGAGCTGTTTTTT; CDR3aa: CSARLDNTGELFF
v_gene: TRBV28; d_gene: NA; abundance: many; j_gene: TRBJ2-7; len: 14; CDR3nt: TGTGCCAGCAGTTTTCAGGACAGTTCCTACGAGCAGTACTTC; CDR3aa: CASSFQDSSYEQYF
v_gene: TRBV6-2/TRBV6-3; d_gene: NA; abundance: many; j_gene: TRBJ1-2; len: 12; CDR3nt: TGTGCCAGCAGTGCAGGGTTGGATGGCTACACCTTC; CDR3aa: CASSAGLDGYTF
v_gene: TRBV28; d_gene: NA; abundance: many; j_gene: TRBJ2-3; len: 16; CDR3nt: TGTGCCAGCAGTTCCCCAGGGTGGCTAGGCACAGATACGCAGTATTTT; CDR3aa: CASSSPGWLGTDTQYF
v_gene: TRBV12-5; d_gene: NA; abundance: few; j_gene: TRBJ2-1; len: 13; CDR3nt: TGTGCTAGTGGTTTGGAACTACACAATGAGCAGTTCTTC; CDR3aa: CASGLELHNEQFF
v_gene: TRBV28; d_gene: TRBD1; abundance: many; j_gene: TRBJ2-2; len: 15; CDR3nt: TGTGCCAGCTCAGGACAGGGACTTTCAACCGGGGAGCTGTTTTTT; CDR3aa: CASSGQGLSTGELFF
v_gene: TRBV5-4; d_gene: NA; abundance: many; j_gene: TRBJ2-1; len: 15; CDR3nt: TGTGCCAGCAGCCCCGACTCCGTCTCCTACAATGAGCAGTTCTTC; CDR3aa: CASSPDSVSYNEQFF
v_gene: TRBV5-5; d_gene: NA; abundance: many; j_gene: TRBJ1-2; len: 13; CDR3nt: TGTGCCAGCAGCTTGGCACAGGGCGGTGGCTACACCTTC; CDR3aa: CASSLAQGGGYTF
v_gene: TRBV28; d_gene: NA; abundance: many; j_gene: TRBJ1-2; len: 18; CDR3nt: TGTGCCAGCAGTTTAGGGGGCAGGGGAGGGCCTCGGATCTATGGCTACACCTTC; CDR3aa: CASSLGGRGGPRIYGYTF
v_gene: TRBV4-3; d_gene: NA; abundance: NA; j_gene: TRBJ2-1; len: 13; CDR3nt: TGCGCCAGCAGCGGGACACGTTACAATGAGCAGTTCTTC; CDR3aa: CASSGTRYNEQFF
v_gene: TRBV24-1; d_gene: NA; abundance: NA; j_gene: TRBJ2-2; len: 13; CDR3nt: TGTGCCAGCAGTTTGGGACGGTTCGGGGAGCTGTTTTTT; CDR3aa: CASSLGRFGELFF
v_gene: TRBV27; d_gene: NA; abundance: NA; j_gene: TRBJ1-5; len: 15; CDR3nt: TGTGCCAGCAGATATTCCTTAAATAGCAATCAGCCCCAGCATTTT; CDR3aa: CASRYSLNSNQPQHF
v_gene: TRBV27; d_gene: TRBD1; abundance: many; j_gene: TRBJ2-3; len: 14; CDR3nt: TGTGCCAGCAGACGACAGGGGACGACAGATACGCAGTATTTT; CDR3aa: CASRRQGTTDTQYF
v_gene: TRBV7-9; d_gene: NA; abundance: many; j_gene: TRBJ2-4; len: 14; CDR3nt: TGTGCCAGCAGCTTCGGTTCAGGGGGGGACATTCAGTACTTC; CDR3aa: CASSFGSGGDIQYF
v_gene: TRBV10-2; d_gene: NA; abundance: many; j_gene: TRBJ2-3; len: 14; CDR3nt: TGCGCCAGCCGCAGGGGGGCCGACACAGATACGCAGTATTTT; CDR3aa: CASRRGADTDTQYF
v_gene: TRBV5-1; d_gene: TRBD2; abundance: few; j_gene: TRBJ2-2; len: 17; CDR3nt: TGCGCCAGCAGCTTGGTCCCAGCGGGAGATGGACTCGGGGAGCTGTTTTTT; CDR3aa: CASSLVPAGDGLGELFF
v_gene: TRBV6-6; d_gene: TRBD1; abundance: many; j_gene: TRBJ2-7; len: 15; CDR3nt: TGTGCCACCCAGGAACCGGGACAGGGGGTGGGACAGCAGTACTTC; CDR3aa: CATQEPGQGVGQQYF
v_gene: TRBV7-8; d_gene: TRBD1; abundance: many; j_gene: TRBJ1-4; len: 16; CDR3nt: TGTGCCAGCAGCAGAAGCGGACAGGGGGCAGGAGAAAAACTGTTTTTT; CDR3aa: CASSRSGQGAGEKLFF
v_gene: TRBV6-2/TRBV6-3; d_gene: NA; abundance: many; j_gene: TRBJ1-6; len: 17; CDR3nt: TGTGCCAGCAGTTACCTCGGACCCACGGCGGGTAATTCACCCCTCCACTTT; CDR3aa: CASSYLGPTAGNSPLHF
v_gene: TRBV7-2; d_gene: TRBD2; abundance: many; j_gene: TRBJ2-1; len: 17; CDR3nt: TGTGCCAGCAGCTTAGTTTCGGGACTAGGAGGCTCCAATGAGCAGTTCTTC; CDR3aa: CASSLVSGLGGSNEQFF
v_gene: TRBV9; d_gene: NA; abundance: few; j_gene: TRBJ2-7; len: 15; CDR3nt: TGTGCCAGCAGCGTAAGCTCCGAACACCTCTACGAGCAGTACTTC; CDR3aa: CASSVSSEHLYEQYF
v_gene: TRBV28; d_gene: NA; abundance: many; j_gene: TRBJ1-4; len: 16; CDR3nt: TGTGCCAGCAGTTACCAAGGGGGGGTAACTAATGAAAAACTGTTTTTT; CDR3aa: CASSYQGGVTNEKLFF
v_gene: TRBV28; d_gene: NA; abundance: many; j_gene: TRBJ2-7; len: 11; CDR3nt: TGTGCCAGCAGCCCTTTTAACGAGCAGTACTTC; CDR3aa: CASSPFNEQYF
v_gene: TRBV5-1; d_gene: NA; abundance: few; j_gene: TRBJ2-7; len: 13; CDR3nt: TGCGCCAGCAGCTTGGTGGACAACTACGAGCAGTACTTC; CDR3aa: CASSLVDNYEQYF
v_gene: TRBV30; d_gene: TRBD1; abundance: many; j_gene: TRBJ1-1; len: 13; CDR3nt: TGTGCCTGGCACAGGGGGCGATGGACTGAAGCTTTCTTT; CDR3aa: CAWHRGRWTEAFF
v_gene: TRBV19; d_gene: NA; abundance: many; j_gene: TRBJ1-4; len: 16; CDR3nt: TGTGCCAGTAGCTCCTCCCGGGCCCTGGAGGGAGAAAAACTGTTTTTT; CDR3aa: CASSSSRALEGEKLFF
v_gene: TRBV27; d_gene: NA; abundance: many; j_gene: TRBJ2-3; len: 13; CDR3nt: TGTGCCAGCAGTTTGACGGGCACAGATACGCAGTATTTT; CDR3aa: CASSLTGTDTQYF
v_gene: TRBV5-1; d_gene: NA; abundance: many; j_gene: TRBJ2-7; len: 15; CDR3nt: TGCGCCAGCAGCTTACGGGACGGAGGCTCCTACGAGCAGTACTTC; CDR3aa: CASSLRDGGSYEQYF
v_gene: TRBV4-2; d_gene: TRBD2; abundance: many; j_gene: TRBJ2-7; len: 15; CDR3nt: TGTGCCAGCAGCCAAGATTTAGCGGGCGTCTACGAGCAGTACTTC; CDR3aa: CASSQDLAGVYEQYF
v_gene: TRBV6-1; d_gene: NA; abundance: many; j_gene: TRBJ2-7; len: 11; CDR3nt: TGTGCCAGCAGTGAAATAGGCGAGCAGTACTTC; CDR3aa: CASSEIGEQYF
v_gene: TRBV20-1; d_gene: TRBD1; abundance: many; j_gene: TRBJ1-5; len: 13; CDR3nt: TGCAGTGCTTTTACAGGGGCTTATCAGCCCCAGCATTTT; CDR3aa: CSAFTGAYQPQHF
v_gene: TRBV28; d_gene: TRBD2; abundance: many; j_gene: TRBJ2-7; len: 19; CDR3nt: TGTGCCAGCAGTCCCCTAGGGCCGGGACTAGCGGGAGGCACCTACGAGCAGTACTTC; CDR3aa: CASSPLGPGLAGGTYEQYF
v_gene: TRBV28; d_gene: NA; abundance: many; j_gene: TRBJ1-5; len: 16; CDR3nt: TGTGCCAGCAGTTTAACCGAGCCCTATAGCAATCAGCCCCAGCATTTT; CDR3aa: CASSLTEPYSNQPQHF
v_gene: TRBV7-8; d_gene: NA; abundance: NA; j_gene: TRBJ2-1; len: 16; CDR3nt: TGTGCCAGCAGCTTACCCCTAGCGATTTACTCCAATGAGCAGTTCTTC; CDR3aa: CASSLPLAIYSNEQFF
v_gene: TRBV28; d_gene: NA; abundance: many; j_gene: TRBJ1-2; len: 14; CDR3nt: TGTGCCAGCAGTTTAGACGGAACTAACTATGGCTACACCTTC; CDR3aa: CASSLDGTNYGYTF
v_gene: TRBV7-9; d_gene: NA; abundance: few; j_gene: TRBJ1-5; len: 14; CDR3nt: TGTGCCAGCAGCCGTCAGGGTTCAGGGCAGCCCCAGCATTTT; CDR3aa: CASSRQGSGQPQHF
v_gene: TRBV5-1; d_gene: NA; abundance: many; j_gene: TRBJ2-7; len: 14; CDR3nt: TGCGCCAGCAGGACCACCCCTAGCACCTACGAGCAGTACTTC; CDR3aa: CASRTTPSTYEQYF
v_gene: TRBV19; d_gene: TRBD1; abundance: many; j_gene: TRBJ1-5; len: 17; CDR3nt: TGTGCCAGTAGTAGGAGGGGGCGAGAACGGAGCAATCAGCCCCAGCATTTT; CDR3aa: CASSRRGRERSNQPQHF
v_gene: TRBV6-5; d_gene: TRBD2; abundance: many; j_gene: TRBJ2-7; len: 15; CDR3nt: TGTGCCAGCAGTTACTCGCAGGGAGGGTCCTACGAGCAGTACTTC; CDR3aa: CASSYSQGGSYEQYF
v_gene: TRBV6-2/TRBV6-3; d_gene: NA; abundance: many; j_gene: TRBJ2-7; len: 14; CDR3nt: TGTGCCAGCACCACGAAGGGGCCCTTCTACGAGCAGTACTTC; CDR3aa: CASTTKGPFYEQYF
v_gene: TRBV19; d_gene: NA; abundance: few; j_gene: TRBJ2-7; len: 14; CDR3nt: TGTGCCAGTAGCCCGGGCGTCAGTACCTACGAGCAGTACTTC; CDR3aa: CASSPGVSTYEQYF
v_gene: TRBV9; d_gene: NA; abundance: many; j_gene: TRBJ2-1; len: 12; CDR3nt: TGTGCCAGCAGCTCTAATTACAATGAGCAGTTCTTC; CDR3aa: CASSSNYNEQFF
v_gene: TRBV20-1; d_gene: TRBD2; abundance: many; j_gene: TRBJ2-3; len: 16; CDR3nt: TGCAGTGCTAGACCCCTCGGACTAGCGGGAACAGATACGCAGTATTTT; CDR3aa: CSARPLGLAGTDTQYF
v_gene: TRBV10-3; d_gene: TRBD2; abundance: many; j_gene: TRBJ2-3; len: 17; CDR3nt: TGTGCCATCAACCGACGGCGGGAGCGGGACTACACAGATACGCAGTATTTT; CDR3aa: CAINRRRERDYTDTQYF